These 2 T cell receptor delta chains were all obtained from the same sample, sequenced in a study of Vδ1+ human thymocytes. Overall study findings and caveats: Thymic TRG and TRD repertoires appeared highly polyclonal, with Gaussian CDR3 length distributions.

No antigen has been identified for these receptors. Sequences come from RNA converted to cDNA by reverse transcription. The CDR3 regions were amplified by multiplex PCR from V-gene primers to a constant-region primer. TCRdb fed the multiplex PCR reads to CATT. The sample holds roughly 76,000 delta-chain clones, around 32% seen once. Input material: Vdelta1+ gamma-delta thymocytes from the thymus. Noted subset: FACS-sorted CD3+ TCRalphabeta- TCRVdelta1+ TCRVdelta2- thymocytes. The origin of the receptors is a boy under two years old who had congenital heart surgery.

A note on this clone: In the same sample, other DNA sequences code for this CDR3. The chain recombines TRDV1 with TRDJ1; D is unresolved. The length of the CDR3 is 16 residues. The germline V and J ends were trimmed by 0 bases and 7 bases, with 18 bases remaining between them. Germline V gene data show CDR1 as TSWWSYY and CDR2 as QGS. Here the CDR3 reads CALGELGSAVGIKLIF. The CDR3 nucleotides are TGTGCTCTTGGGGAACTAGGGTCCGCAGTGGGCATTAAACTCATCTTT.

The chain carries TRDV1 and TRDJ1; 13 bases are shared with TRDD3. V trimming: 1 base; J trimming: 4 bases; junction bases outside the gene matches: 36. This CDR3 comprises 27 residues. The germline gives CDR1 TSWWSYY, CDR2 QGS. CDR3 residues: CALGEPSYLTGGYAYPGTPVHSDKLIF. The CDR3, as DNA: TGTGCTCTTGGGGAACCGTCCTATCTTACTGGGGGATACGCGTATCCAGGGACCCCTGTACATAGCGATAAACTCATCTTT.